A selection of T cell receptor beta chains follows, all from one sample in a study of blood T cells in healthy people across ages. TCRdb redid the calling of the 5' RACE reads with MiXCR, one entry per CDR3 protein. In the table there are some 760,000 distinct CDR3 sequences, roughly 25% of which are singletons. This sample also appeared in a second study, on T cells of mothers and their children.

The sequenced sample was blood. The receptors were gathered from a boy aged 5-17 years in good health. Each CDR3 is given with its conserved first and last residue. D genes are given only for firm matches. A row's size may be missing; if present it is once, few, many or a size class.

clone_size: few
j_call: TRBJ1-3
v_call: TRBV29-1
d_call: NA
cdr3_nt: TGCAGCGTTGGAGTACAGGGCGGAAACACCATATATTTT
cdr3_aa: CSVGVQGGNTIYF

clone_size: NA
j_call: TRBJ2-7
v_call: TRBV29-1
d_call: NA
cdr3_nt: TGCAGCGTTGAAGATCGCGCAAATAGCTCCTACGAGCAGTACTTC
cdr3_aa: CSVEDRANSSYEQYF

clone_size: NA
j_call: TRBJ1-6
v_call: TRBV25-1
d_call: NA
cdr3_nt: TGTGCCAGCAGTGACCCAGTGGCCTCACCCTTCCACTTT
cdr3_aa: CASSDPVASPFHF

clone_size: NA
j_call: TRBJ2-4
v_call: TRBV29-1
d_call: TRBD1
cdr3_nt: TGCAGCGTACGACAGGGCCCAAGAAACATTCAGTACTTC
cdr3_aa: CSVRQGPRNIQYF

clone_size: NA
j_call: TRBJ2-7
v_call: TRBV29-1
d_call: TRBD2
cdr3_nt: TGCAGCGTTGAAAGGCTAGCGGGAGGGACCTACGAGCAGTACTTC
cdr3_aa: CSVERLAGGTYEQYF

clone_size: few
j_call: TRBJ2-7
v_call: TRBV12-3/TRBV12-4
d_call: TRBD1
cdr3_nt: TGTGCCAGCAGTTTACCGGGACAGGGGTACGAGCAGTACTTC
cdr3_aa: CASSLPGQGYEQYF

clone_size: many
j_call: TRBJ2-7
v_call: TRBV7-2
d_call: TRBD1
cdr3_nt: TGTGCCAGCAGCCCAGACAGGGCCGTCTACGAGCAGTACTTC
cdr3_aa: CASSPDRAVYEQYF

clone_size: few
j_call: TRBJ2-6
v_call: TRBV4-3
d_call: TRBD2
cdr3_nt: TGCGCCAGCAGCCAAGATCTGACTAGCGGGGTCTCTGGGGCCAACGTCCTGACTTTC
cdr3_aa: CASSQDLTSGVSGANVLTF

clone_size: few
j_call: TRBJ2-1
v_call: TRBV12-3/TRBV12-4
d_call: NA
cdr3_nt: TGTGCCAGCAGTCCCCAGAGTGGGAGGGGGGGTCACAATGAGCAGTTCTTC
cdr3_aa: CASSPQSGRGGHNEQFF

clone_size: few
j_call: TRBJ1-1
v_call: TRBV29-1
d_call: TRBD1
cdr3_nt: TGCAGCGGAACAACAGGGGGTATCACTGAAGCTTTCTTT
cdr3_aa: CSGTTGGITEAFF

clone_size: NA
j_call: TRBJ2-5
v_call: TRBV5-1
d_call: NA
cdr3_nt: TGCGCCAGCAGCTTCCCCCCGACGGGCTATTTCCAAGAGACCCAGTACTTC
cdr3_aa: CASSFPPTGYFQETQYF

clone_size: few
j_call: TRBJ2-7
v_call: TRBV6-2/TRBV6-3
d_call: TRBD2
cdr3_nt: TGTGCCAGCAGTCGAGCGGGGTCTACCTACGAGCAGTACTTC
cdr3_aa: CASSRAGSTYEQYF

clone_size: NA
j_call: TRBJ2-7
v_call: TRBV6-1
d_call: NA
cdr3_nt: TGTGCCAGCAGTGACGAGGGAGGGGGAGCCTACGAGCAGTGCTTC
cdr3_aa: CASSDEGGGAYEQCF

clone_size: NA
j_call: TRBJ1-1
v_call: TRBV29-1
d_call: NA
cdr3_nt: TGCAGCGCCCAGGCCCGGAACACTGAAGCTCTCTTT
cdr3_aa: CSAQARNTEALF

clone_size: few
j_call: TRBJ2-7
v_call: TRBV28
d_call: TRBD1
cdr3_nt: TGTGCCAGCGGCCAAATATGGGGACAGGCTTTTACGCCGGAGCAGTACTTC
cdr3_aa: CASGQIWGQAFTPEQYF

clone_size: few
j_call: TRBJ2-7
v_call: TRBV7-6
d_call: NA
cdr3_nt: TGTGCCAGCAGCTTAGTACCCGGCGGCTACGAGCAGTACTTC
cdr3_aa: CASSLVPGGYEQYF

clone_size: few
j_call: TRBJ2-3
v_call: TRBV6-1
d_call: TRBD2
cdr3_nt: TGTGCCAGCAGAGTACTAGCGGGGGACCCAGATACGCAGTATTTT
cdr3_aa: CASRVLAGDPDTQYF

clone_size: few
j_call: TRBJ1-1
v_call: TRBV6-2/TRBV6-3
d_call: TRBD1
cdr3_nt: TGTGCCAGCAGCCGAGGACCGACAGGGACCATGAACACTGAAGCTTTCTTT
cdr3_aa: CASSRGPTGTMNTEAFF

clone_size: NA
j_call: TRBJ2-7
v_call: TRBV7-2
d_call: TRBD1
cdr3_nt: TGTGCCAGCAGCTTATTGGACAGGGGGGTCAGCGAGCAGTACTTC
cdr3_aa: CASSLLDRGVSEQYF

clone_size: NA
j_call: TRBJ2-2
v_call: TRBV7-2
d_call: NA
cdr3_nt: TGTGCCAGCAGCTTACAACCGAACACCGGGGAGCTGTTTTTT
cdr3_aa: CASSLQPNTGELFF

clone_size: few
j_call: TRBJ1-5
v_call: TRBV20-1
d_call: TRBD1
cdr3_nt: TGCAGTGCCGTATCCGGGACAGAGTACATTCCCCAGCATTTT
cdr3_aa: CSAVSGTEYIPQHF

clone_size: NA
j_call: TRBJ2-5
v_call: TRBV12-3/TRBV12-4
d_call: NA
cdr3_nt: TGTGCCAGCAGCCCCAGGGGAAGCGAGAGGGGGGAGACCCAGTACTTC
cdr3_aa: CASSPRGSERGETQYF

clone_size: NA
j_call: TRBJ2-4
v_call: TRBV25-1
d_call: NA
cdr3_nt: TGTGCCAGCAGTGGGGCCCGGGGCAGATCAAGTCCGTCCAAAAACATTCAGTACTTC
cdr3_aa: CASSGARGRSSPSKNIQYF

clone_size: NA
j_call: TRBJ1-4
v_call: TRBV7-9
d_call: NA
cdr3_nt: TGTGCCAGCAGCTTAGCTGCGCAGGGAGGTGAAAAACTGTTTTTT
cdr3_aa: CASSLAAQGGEKLFF